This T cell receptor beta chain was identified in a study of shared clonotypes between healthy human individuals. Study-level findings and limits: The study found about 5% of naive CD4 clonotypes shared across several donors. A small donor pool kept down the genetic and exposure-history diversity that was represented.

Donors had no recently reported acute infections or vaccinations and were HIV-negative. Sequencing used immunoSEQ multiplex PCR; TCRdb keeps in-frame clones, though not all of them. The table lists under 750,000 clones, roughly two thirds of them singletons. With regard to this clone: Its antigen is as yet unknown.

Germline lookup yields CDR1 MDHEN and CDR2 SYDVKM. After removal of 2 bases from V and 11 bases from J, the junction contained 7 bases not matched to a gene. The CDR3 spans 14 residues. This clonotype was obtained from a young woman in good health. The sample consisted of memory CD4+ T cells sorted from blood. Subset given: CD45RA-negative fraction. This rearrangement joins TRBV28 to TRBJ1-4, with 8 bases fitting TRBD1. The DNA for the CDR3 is TGTGCCAGCAGTTTAAGAGGGACAGGTGACAAACTGTTTTTT. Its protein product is CASSLRGTGDKLFF.